The subject of this entry is one T cell receptor beta chain. The antigen is unknown. The germline V gene encodes CDR1 SGDLS and CDR2 YYNGEE. V gave up 4 bases and J gave up 2 bases, with 13 bases separating them. The CDR3 sequence is 16 residues long. The time point here: week 35, safety follow-up. Each dose delivered 300 ug of mutant IDH1 20-mer peptide subcutaneously with imiquimod. The astrocytomas were IDH1-mutant, ATRX-negative, and WHO grade 3 or 4. The entry originates in a study of a mutant IDH1 vaccine in newly diagnosed glioma. Study-level background: Beginning 4-6 weeks after radiotherapy alone, or with temozolomide cycles, vaccination took place. In the visit schedule, V12 fell in week 35, while V13 fell in week 47.

Study-wide results and caveats: Detectable vaccine-induced immune responses arose in around 95% of patients.

Using immunoSEQ multiplex PCR, the repertoire was profiled, and TCRdb retains in-frame clones only, with some absent. The data show some 71,000 clones, roughly 86% seen once. The chain employs TRBV9 and TRBJ2-6; D not resolved. This receptor was obtained from a young man with glioma. Material: PBMCs, obtained from a glioma patient whose treatment included an IDH1 peptide vaccine. The CDR3 loop is CASSPGQLAGANVLTF. The DNA for the CDR3 is TGTGCCAGCAGCCCTGGGCAGCTAGCTGGGGCCAACGTCCTGACTTTC.